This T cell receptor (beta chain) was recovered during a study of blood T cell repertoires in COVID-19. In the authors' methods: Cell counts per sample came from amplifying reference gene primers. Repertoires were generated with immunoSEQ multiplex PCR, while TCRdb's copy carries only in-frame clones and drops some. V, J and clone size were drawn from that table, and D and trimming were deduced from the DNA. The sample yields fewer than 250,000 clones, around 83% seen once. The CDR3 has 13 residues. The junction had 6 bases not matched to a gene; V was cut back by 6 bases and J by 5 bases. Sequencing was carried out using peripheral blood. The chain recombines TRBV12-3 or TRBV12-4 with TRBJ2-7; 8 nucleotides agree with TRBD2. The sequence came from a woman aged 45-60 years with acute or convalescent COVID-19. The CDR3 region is CASSLAGGNEQYF. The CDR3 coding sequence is TGTGCCAGCAGCCTCGCGGGGGGCAACGAGCAGTACTTC.